These T cell receptor beta chains were read from a single sample in a study of blood T cell repertoires in COVID-19. Sequenced by immunoSEQ multiplex PCR; TCRdb stores in-frame clones only, minus some. The sample has approximately 500,000 clones, approximately 88% seen once; the top ten hold 7.5% to 9%. The sample comprised peripheral blood. These receptors came from a woman in her 50s with COVID-19, enrolled during active disease. Each CDR3 is given with its conserved first and last residue. The order of the fields is V gene, J gene, D gene, CDR3 protein. The D gene is left open where the match is weak.

v_gene: TRBV6-2/TRBV6-3; j_gene: TRBJ1-6; d_gene: TRBD1; CDR3aa: CASSYSKGAPSPLHF
v_gene: TRBV5-5; j_gene: TRBJ2-1; d_gene: -; CDR3aa: CASRGYREQFF
v_gene: TRBV29-1; j_gene: TRBJ1-4; d_gene: TRBD1; CDR3aa: CSVGTGGNEKLFF
v_gene: TRBV12-5; j_gene: TRBJ1-1; d_gene: TRBD1; CDR3aa: CASGPGQAGMNTEAFF
v_gene: TRBV4-2; j_gene: TRBJ1-2; d_gene: -; CDR3aa: CASSPQREVVYGYTF
v_gene: TRBV2; j_gene: TRBJ2-5; d_gene: -; CDR3aa: CASSDEQAGETQYF
v_gene: TRBV6-1; j_gene: TRBJ1-4; d_gene: -; CDR3aa: CASSEYGSNEKLFF
v_gene: TRBV15; j_gene: TRBJ1-5; d_gene: TRBD1; CDR3aa: CATSPGGRGNQPQHF
v_gene: TRBV6-1; j_gene: TRBJ2-5; d_gene: -; CDR3aa: CASSDYPWGQRGQETQYF
v_gene: TRBV23-1; j_gene: TRBJ1-2; d_gene: TRBD1; CDR3aa: CASSAGDRSLRKGDGYTF
v_gene: TRBV16; j_gene: TRBJ1-1; d_gene: -; CDR3aa: CASSPGVSTEAFF
v_gene: TRBV6-1; j_gene: TRBJ2-7; d_gene: -; CDR3aa: CASRPGRGTYEQYF
v_gene: TRBV2; j_gene: TRBJ2-7; d_gene: -; CDR3aa: CASSEGRGPYEQYF
v_gene: TRBV28; j_gene: TRBJ2-5; d_gene: TRBD2; CDR3aa: CASSLLERGWKTQYF
v_gene: TRBV18; j_gene: TRBJ2-2; d_gene: -; CDR3aa: CASSPADTGVGELFF
v_gene: TRBV5-4; j_gene: TRBJ1-6; d_gene: TRBD1; CDR3aa: CASRSSGTGTYNSPLHF
v_gene: TRBV2; j_gene: TRBJ2-7; d_gene: TRBD1; CDR3aa: CASSLSQGNEQYF
v_gene: TRBV7-6; j_gene: TRBJ2-1; d_gene: TRBD2; CDR3aa: CASSRGLAGLNEQFF